This TCR beta chain was recovered during a study of post-analysis software for immune sequencing data. Overall study results and limits: There were five TRBV segments more frequent in patients than controls, and TRBV5-6, TRBV5-1 and TRBV20-1 were among them.

CDR3 length: 19 residues. Germline-derived CDR1 and CDR2 are SGHRS and YFSETQ. The junction had 11 bases not matched to a gene; V was cut back by 4 bases and J by 2 bases. A word on this clonotype: Its target is not known.

TCR beta cDNA libraries had unique molecular identifiers. Each CDR3 protein gets one entry after TCRdb re-called the PCR reads with MiXCR. The sample comprises about half a million distinct CDR3 sequences, around 40% of which are singletons, and about 12% rests with the top ten. The chain has TRBV5-1 and TRBJ2-1; 14 bases fit TRBD2. Sequencing was carried out using blood. The TCR comes from a girl aged 5-17 years with multiple sclerosis. The CDR3 coding sequence is TGCGCCAGCAGCCTAAGACTAGCGGGAGGGCTTAGGACCTACAATGAGCAGTTCTTC. Translated, it gives CASSLRLAGGLRTYNEQFF.